This TCR beta chain was obtained from a study of blood T cell repertoires in COVID-19. This clone was seen once. Data came from immunoSEQ multiplex PCR; TCRdb stores just in-frame clones and leaves some out. Of tens of thousands of clones listed, 82% were seen once; the top ten hold about 22%. This CDR3 is built from 17 residues. Germline CDR1 and CDR2: SGHVS and FQNEAQ. V lost 3 bases, J lost 9 bases, and 13 bases stayed unmatched. The chain is built from TRBV7-8 and TRBJ1-6; 8 bases are shared with TRBD1. Sequencing was done on a sample of peripheral blood. This sequence was found in a woman between 55 and 75 years old with acute or convalescent COVID-19. CDR3 region: CASSLQGQGPFSSPLHF. The CDR3 nucleotides read TGTGCCAGCAGCTTGCAAGGACAGGGTCCTTTCAGTTCACCCCTCCACTTT.